Listed here are 14 T cell receptor beta chains from one sample, sequenced in a study of cytomegalovirus exposure and HLA in healthy donors (dated by TCRdb to between 2016 and 2019). Library preparation employed the immunoSEQ multiplex PCR assay. A mixture of 60 forward primers for TCR Vbeta segments and 13 reverse primers for TCR Jbeta segments was used in the multiplex PCR. Imported from immuneACCESS, the table was reduced by TCRdb to in-frame sequences with V and J called. These copies leave out some clones; in studies compared against another copy, an unresolved V gene accounts for under half, and the cause of the remainder is not known. Recorded for this sample are around 200,000 clones; 75% to 90% of them occurred a single time. Around 0.3% of the sample is in the top ten clones. Sequencing was done on a sample of PBMCs. Source of these receptors: a woman in her 30s in good health and CMV-seronegative.

This chain uses TRBV6-1 with TRBJ1-5, with 7 positions matching TRBD1. Germline loops: CDR1 MNHNS, CDR2 SASEGT. Trimming removed 2 bases from V and 4 bases from J; junction bases left unmatched: 2. This CDR3 has 14 residues. The DNA for the CDR3 is TGTGCCAGCAGTGAAACAGGGGTGAATCAGCCCCAGCATTTT. Translated, it gives CASSETGVNQPQHF.

The V and J genes are TRBV5-1 and TRBJ2-2, with 11 positions matching TRBD2. The germline gives CDR1 SGHRS, CDR2 YFSETQ. The CDR3 covers 15 residues. J was trimmed by 5 bases and V by 4 bases; bases with no gene match: 4. The chain's CDR3 is CASSPLAGGTGELFF. The CDR3 bases are TGCGCCAGCAGCCCGTTAGCGGGAGGGACCGGGGAGCTGTTTTTT.

This chain uses TRBV10-1 with TRBJ2-2; TRBD1 matches 8 bases. This CDR3 contains 14 residues. The ends lost 5 bases at V and 5 bases at J; junction bases unmatched: 4. The germline CDR1 and CDR2 sequences are WNHNN and SYGVQD (reference sequence). DNA of the CDR3: TGCGCCAGCAGTCAGGGGGCGGAGACCGGGGAGCTGTTTTTT. Its protein is CASSQGAETGELFF.

This chain uses TRBV6-1 with TRBJ1-5, with 7 bases fitting TRBD1. CDR3 length: 12 residues. Germline CDR1 is MNHNS and CDR2 is SASEGT. Trimming cost V 3 bases and J 16 bases; bases outside gene matches: 9. CDR3: CASSDHRGVGHF. The CDR3 DNA reads as TGTGCCAGCAGTGACCACAGGGGAGTGGGACATTTT.

The chain carries TRBV18 and TRBJ2-5, with 8 positions matching TRBD2. The CDR3 covers 14 residues. J gave up 4 bases and V 6 bases, and 7 bases lay outside the gene matches. The germline gives CDR1 KGHSH, CDR2 LQKENI. The CDR3 nucleotides are TGTGCCAGCTCCCAGGGACTAGTATCAGAGACCCAGTACTTC. It translates to CASSQGLVSETQYF.

This chain links TRBV23-1 with TRBJ2-2, with D perhaps TRBD1 (5 bases). TRBV23-1 carries the ORF label, with uncertain function. Deletions cut 4 bases from V and 3 bases from J, with 15 bases between. There are 16 residues in the CDR3. The DNA of the CDR3 is TGCGCCAGCAGTCCAGGGAAAGGAGTGGACACCGGGGAGCTGTTTTTT. Protein product: CASSPGKGVDTGELFF.

The V call is TRBV2, the J call TRBJ2-7; TRBD2 is a possible D gene (7 bases). Deletions cut 3 bases from V and 5 bases from J, with 26 bases between. In germline, CDR1 is SNHLY, CDR2 FYNNEI. The length of the CDR3 is 18 residues. The chain's CDR3 is CASSDRPSGGFPPDEQYF. The DNA of the CDR3 is TGTGCCAGCAGTGATCGCCCCTCGGGGGGCTTCCCTCCGGACGAGCAGTACTTC.

The chain is built from TRBV2 and TRBJ2-5, with 10 bases matching TRBD1. The assigned J gene may be wrong: the sequence end matches TRBJ2-7 better. CDR1 and CDR2 (germline): SNHLY, FYNNEI. This CDR3 is built from 14 residues. The chain's CDR3 is CASSADRGRDEQYF. The CDR3 DNA follows: TGTGCCAGCAGCGCAGACAGGGGGCGCGACGAGCAGTACTTC.

The gene calls are TRBV7-8 and TRBJ2-1; D unresolved. Trimming took 1 base from V and 4 from J, leaving 11 bases between them. Per the germline V gene, CDR1 is SGHVS and CDR2 is FQNEAQ. The CDR3 consists of 15 residues. DNA for the CDR3: TGTGCCAGCAGCTTAGAAGGAGCCCGATACAATGAGCAGTTCTTC. It yields the protein CASSLEGARYNEQFF.

V usage is TRBV18 and J usage is TRBJ2-7; D is unclear. Germline V gene data show CDR1 as KGHSH and CDR2 as LQKENI. The CDR3 totals 14 residues. V was pared by 3 bases and J by 3 bases, with 12 bases between. CDR3 nucleotide sequence: TGTGCCAGCTCACCCCGCGGCCAGTACTACGAGCAGTACTTC. It codes for CASSPRGQYYEQYF.

V and J are TRBV29-1 and TRBJ2-7, with 11 bases fitting TRBD2. Germline V gives CDR1 SQVTM, CDR2 ANQGSEA. This CDR3 is built from 13 residues. The V segment lost 5 bases and the J segment 4 bases; nucleotides outside the gene matches: 4. The CDR3 loop is CSVRLAGGYEQYF. The CDR3 region has the DNA TGCAGCGTTCGGCTAGCGGGGGGTTACGAGCAGTACTTC.

V gene TRBV6-1 combines with J gene TRBJ2-1, with 10 bases aligning to TRBD1. The CDR3 covers 15 residues. V trimming: 5 bases; J trimming: 7 bases; junction bases outside the gene matches: 8. CDR1 and CDR2 from the germline V gene are MNHNS and SASEGT. This CDR3 is CASSPRTGGNNEQFF. DNA of the CDR3: TGTGCCAGCAGTCCTCGGACAGGGGGTAATAATGAGCAGTTCTTC.

This chain links TRBV28 with TRBJ2-7; D is unresolved. V shed 2 bases and J shed 4 bases, with 12 bases lying between them. CDR1 MDHEN and CDR2 SYDVKM come from the germline V gene. The CDR3 sequence is 14 residues long. CDR3 in amino acids: CASSLEGSLYEQYF. The CDR3 region has the DNA TGTGCCAGCAGTTTAGAAGGTAGCCTATACGAGCAGTACTTC.

Only one count was recorded for this clone. CDR3 residues: CASSEGGLAGSNTGELFF. DNA of the CDR3: TGCGCCAGCAGTGAGGGGGGACTAGCGGGGTCGAACACCGGGGAGCTGTTTTTT. The chain uses TRBV10-1 and TRBJ2-2, with 13 bases lining up with TRBD2. Trimming removed 2 bases from V and 0 bases from J; junction bases left unmatched: 3. Germline V gene data show CDR1 as WNHNN and CDR2 as SYGVQD (reference sequence). The CDR3 contains 18 residues.